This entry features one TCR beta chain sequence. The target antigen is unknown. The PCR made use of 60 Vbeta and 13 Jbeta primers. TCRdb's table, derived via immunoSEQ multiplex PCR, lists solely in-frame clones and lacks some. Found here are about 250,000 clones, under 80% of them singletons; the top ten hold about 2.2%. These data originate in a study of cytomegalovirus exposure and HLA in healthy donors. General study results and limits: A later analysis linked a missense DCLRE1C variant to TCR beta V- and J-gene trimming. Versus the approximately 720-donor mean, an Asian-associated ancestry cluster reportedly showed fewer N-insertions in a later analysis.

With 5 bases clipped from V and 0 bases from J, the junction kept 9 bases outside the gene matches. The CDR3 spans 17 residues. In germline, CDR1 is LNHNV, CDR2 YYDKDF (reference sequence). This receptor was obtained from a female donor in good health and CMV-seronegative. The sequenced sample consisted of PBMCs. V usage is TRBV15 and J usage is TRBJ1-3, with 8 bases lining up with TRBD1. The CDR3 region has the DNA TGTGCCACCAGCGGAGGACAGGGTTATTTCTCTGGAAACACCATATATTTT. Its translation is CATSGGQGYFSGNTIYF.